What follows is one T cell receptor beta chain and its context. Its target is not known. The data originate from a study of T cell clones after liver transplantation. Study-wide context: Tolerant meant at least one year fully off immunosuppression without liver enzymes above twice normal. Whole-study findings and limits: Donor-reactive sequences fell more than third party-reactive ones, suggesting partial deletion.

The table came from immunoSEQ multiplex PCR; TCRdb's copy has only in-frame clones and leaves some out. The table records 70,000 to 80,000 clones, roughly nine tenths of them present only once. Sorting of unstimulated PBMCs yielded separate CD3+CD4+ and CD3+CD8+ fractions. With 5 bases clipped from V and 5 bases from J, the junction kept 8 bases outside the gene matches. This CDR3 has 15 amino acids. Germline-derived CDR1 and CDR2 are MNHEY and SMNVEV (reference sequence). Sequenced material: CD4+ T cells from blood, taken before liver transplant. V and J are TRBV27 and TRBJ2-7; 11 nucleotides match TRBD1. This TCR came from a human donor who received a liver transplant. The CDR3 region has the DNA TGTGCCAGCAGTCCCTCCGGGACAGGGGGGGACGAGCAGTACTTC. Translation: CASSPSGTGGDEQYF.